This T cell receptor beta chain derives from a study of blood T cell repertoires in COVID-19 (dated by TCRdb to the early 2020s). Describing the broader study: The collaborator samples originated in the United States, Italy and Spain and spanned the acute and convalescent phases of COVID-19. The material from the prospective study consisted of cDNA or gDNA derived from T cells, B-cell-depleted T cells, or PBMCs. Deeply sampled blood TCRbeta repertoires from subjects exposed to, actively infected with, or recovered from COVID-19 were included in the dataset. The repertoires were released in a freely available public database meant as a resource for research on the immune response to SARS-CoV-2. Samples came from the ongoing ImmuneRACE study (first 160 participants) plus 1,254 subjects from 6 global collaborators. Sample metadata almost always included a de-identified subject ID, COVID-19 status, age in years and sex. Where available, HLA class I and class II types were obtained from metadata supplied by the sample provider rather than from assay-based typing. Overall study results and their limits: How much clinical and demographic metadata was included differed by source and by participant, and the metadata was provided uncurated.

The sample holds a few counts of this clone. Its antigen remains unidentified. Base qualities are not at hand, and no much larger clone is one base apart. CDR1 and CDR2 (SGHAT, FQNNGV) derive from the germline V gene. The CDR3, from cysteine to phenylalanine, totals 17 residues. Only CDR3 DNA is held: 51 bases, read in frame from base 1. Relative to germline, V is missing 3 bases and J is missing 1 base, with 10 bases of the junction outside any gene match. Collaborating institutions collected whole blood in K2EDTA tubes following their own protocols. For TCRbeta analysis, collaborator samples were shipped as frozen whole blood, as isolated PBMCs, or as DNA extracted from either sample type. TCRbeta CDR3 regions were amplified from genomic DNA by means of the immunoSEQ Assay, a bias-controlled multiplex PCR. Per the authors' processing: Nucleated cell counts per sample were estimated from amplification of reference gene primers within the assay. To quantify the absolute abundance of each unique TCRbeta CDR3 rearrangement, sequence reads were collapsed and filtered. For each sample, productive Simpson clonality was calculated by taking the square root of Simpson's diversity index across productive rearrangements. Not all clones reach the TCRdb copy of this immuneACCESS table, which keeps in-frame sequences only. Checked studies attribute under half of the gap to unresolved V genes and leave the rest unexplained. V and J calls and clone size are as listed in that table; D and trimming were resolved from the DNA. This sample gives about 87,000 clones in total; roughly 82% of them show up just once. The top ten clones comprise roughly 25% of the sample.

The sample taken for sequencing was peripheral blood. The receptor comes from a human donor in a cohort sampled during active COVID-19. Rearrangement joined TRBV11-2 to TRBJ2-7, with 9 central nucleotides matching TRBD1. The CDR3 reads CASSFRRDRAGSYEQYF. Read as DNA, the sequence is TGTGCCAGCAGCTTCCGCCGGGACAGGGCAGGGTCCTACGAGCAGTACTTC.